The 17 T cell receptor beta chains below come from one sample, sequenced in a study of cytomegalovirus exposure and HLA in healthy donors. PCR employed 60 Vbeta and 13 Jbeta primers. Using immunoSEQ multiplex PCR, the repertoire was profiled, and TCRdb retains in-frame clones only, with some absent. Of over 45,000 clones detected, around three quarters appear once; the ten largest clones hold about 1.5%. The material sequenced was PBMCs. The receptors were gathered from a female donor in good health and CMV-seronegative.

The V call is TRBV5-4, the J call TRBJ2-1, with TRBD2 matching over 8 bases. Looked up from germline, CDR1 is SGHNT and CDR2 is YYREEE (reference sequence). The junction had 11 bases not matched to a gene; V was cut back by 2 bases and J by 10 bases. The CDR3 runs 15 residues. DNA for the CDR3: TGTGCCAGCAGCTTTTCGGGGGGGCAATTGCGGGAGCAGTTCTTC. Translated: CASSFSGGQLREQFF.

The V call is TRBV6-1, the J call TRBJ1-5; 11 bases agree with TRBD1. The CDR3 has 15 amino acids. Germline loops: CDR1 MNHNS, CDR2 SASEGT. V lost 5 bases, J lost 5 bases, and 5 bases stayed unmatched. The CDR3 reads CASSKDRGLDQPQHF. CDR3 nucleotides: TGTGCCAGCAGTAAGGACAGGGGGCTTGATCAGCCCCAGCATTTT.

The rearrangement joins TRBV4-1 to TRBJ1-1; D is unclear. CDR1 MGHRA and CDR2 YSYEKL come from the germline V gene. CDR3 size: 14 residues. V gave up 5 bases and J gave up 1 base, with 11 bases separating them. The CDR3 reads CASSKIGGNTEAFF. CDR3 nucleotides: TGCGCCAGCAGCAAAATCGGAGGGAACACTGAAGCTTTCTTT.

This clone was counted between two and nine times. The V call is TRBV14, the J call TRBJ1-2, with TRBD1 matching over 7 bases. The ends lost 0 bases at V and 8 bases at J; junction bases unmatched: 6. This CDR3 contains 14 residues. Germline V gene sequence: CDR1 SGHDN, CDR2 FVKESK. CDR3 coding DNA: TGTGCCAGCAGCCAAGATTTAGGGGGCGAGGGCTACACCTTC. As protein: CASSQDLGGEGYTF.

This clone was observed a single time. This sequence joins TRBV5-1 and TRBJ1-1, with D maybe TRBD1 (6 bases). With 4 bases removed from V and 8 bases from J, the gap between germline ends came to 15 bases. The length of the CDR3 is 13 residues. CDR1 is SGHRS and CDR2 is YFSETQ in the germline V gene. CDR3 DNA: TGCGCCAGCAGCCGAACCGGACAGTCAGAAGCTTTCTTT. Amino acid sequence: CASSRTGQSEAFF. Full variable domain (remainder filled in from reference TRBV5-1 and TRBJ1-1): KAGVTQTPRYLIKTRGQQVTLSCSPISGHRSVSWYQQTPGQGLQFLFEYFSETQRNKGNFPGRFSGRQFSNSRSEMNVSTLELGDSALYLCASSRTGQSEAFFGQGTRLTVV.

This clone appeared a few times. The chain carries TRBV9 and TRBJ1-1; the D gene is possibly TRBD1 (6 bases). The V and J ends lost 4 bases and 4 bases respectively, with 8 bases between them. The CDR3 has 12 amino acids. In germline, CDR1 is SGDLS, CDR2 YYNGEE. In DNA, the CDR3 is TGTGCCAGCAGCCAAGGGGGCACTGAAGCTTTCTTT. Translating gives CASSQGGTEAFF.

The chain carries TRBV5-6 and TRBJ2-7, with 7 bases matching TRBD2. V lost 5 bases to trimming and J lost 7 bases; unmatched junction nucleotides: 6. Germline values: CDR1 SGHDT, CDR2 YYEEEE. This CDR3 contains 12 residues. CDR3 coding DNA: TGTGCCAGCAGGTCGGTGGGGGGGGAGCAGTACTTC. Residues: CASRSVGGEQYF.

The chain employs TRBV28 and TRBJ1-2; 7 nucleotides line up with TRBD1. Germline CDR1 is MDHEN and CDR2 is SYDVKM. Losses at the gene ends were 6 bases for V and 8 bases for J; bases not matched to a gene: 12. The CDR3 spans 14 residues. The chain's CDR3 is CASSYIGTGEGYTF. DNA of the CDR3: TGTGCCAGCAGCTATATCGGTACAGGGGAGGGCTACACCTTC.

The chain employs TRBV18 and TRBJ1-4, with TRBD1 matching over 7 bases. The germline V gene encodes CDR1 KGHSH and CDR2 LQKENI. The CDR3 consists of 13 residues. V dropped 4 bases and J dropped 8; count of bases not matched to a gene: 4. The CDR3: CASSQGAGEKLFF. For the CDR3, the DNA is TGTGCCAGCTCACAGGGGGCAGGGGAAAAACTGTTTTTT.

V gene TRBV7-2 combines with J gene TRBJ2-3, with unresolved D. Germline V gene lookup returns CDR1 SGHTA and CDR2 FQGNSA. Trimming shortened V by 6 bases and J by 0 bases, and 10 bases separated the two germline ends. The CDR3 loop spans 14 amino acids. CDR3 sequence reads: CASSLITSTDTQYF. The CDR3 region has the DNA TGTGCCAGCAGTCTGATTACTAGCACAGATACGCAGTATTTT.

Points on this clone: One junction end does not reproduce the germline sequence, and a read error may be involved. The chain joins TRBV15 to TRBJ1-2; tentatively, D is TRBD1 (5 bases). In germline, CDR1 is LNHNV, CDR2 YYDKDF (reference sequence). The CDR3 totals 13 residues. The CDR3 DNA reads TGTGCCACCAGAGACAGTCTATTGGGAGGCTACCCCTTC. Translated, it gives CATRDSLLGGYPF.

Regarding this clone: The junction departs from germline at one end; a sequencing error may be responsible. Other DNA sequences in the sample encode the same CDR3. The V gene is TRBV6-1, the J gene TRBJ1-5; 8 nucleotides line up with TRBD1. The CDR3 has 16 residues. Germline assignment: CDR1 MNHNS and CDR2 SASEGT. CDR3 nucleotide sequence: TGTGCCAGCAGTGATCTCGGGAGACAGGGGCATCAACCCCAGCATTTT. This gives the protein CASSDLGRQGHQPQHF.

A few counts support this clone. This chain links TRBV19 with TRBJ2-6; 9 nucleotides agree with TRBD1. CDR1 is LNHDA, CDR2 SQIVND, per germline (reference sequence). Trimming took 5 bases from V and 3 from J; bases not matched to a gene: 8. The CDR3 loop spans 17 amino acids. The CDR3 bases are TGTGCCAGTAGTCCGGAACAGGGGGCGCGTGGGGCCAACGTCCTGACTTTC. Translation gives CASSPEQGARGANVLTF.

This rearrangement joins TRBV18 to TRBJ1-2; TRBD1 aligns across 8 bases. CDR3 length: 15 amino acids. Germline CDR1 reads KGHSH; CDR2 reads LQKENI. The junction had 6 bases not matched to a gene; V was cut back by 2 bases and J by 4 bases. For the CDR3, the DNA is TGTGCCAGCTCACCAGGGTCTGGACAGGGCTATGGCTACACCTTC. Translated: CASSPGSGQGYGYTF.

Only one count was recorded for this clone. The CDR3 here is CASSLGTRNTEAFF. The CDR3 DNA is TGCGCCAGCAGCTTGGGCACGAGGAACACTGAAGCTTTCTTT. This chain connects TRBV5-1 to TRBJ1-1, with D unresolved. CDR3 length equals 14 residues. V gave up 0 bases and J gave up 1 base, with 7 bases separating them. Germline V lookup: CDR1 SGHRS, CDR2 YFSETQ.

V and J are TRBV7-9 and TRBJ1-2, with 7 bases lining up with TRBD1. The CDR3 is 16 amino acids. V lost 5 bases, J lost 6 bases, and 15 bases stayed unmatched. The germline gives CDR1 SEHNR, CDR2 FQNEAQ (reference sequence). For the CDR3, the DNA is TGTGCCAGCAGCCCTCGCGGGTACAGGGGAGGAAATGGCTACACCTTC. It encodes CASSPRGYRGGNGYTF.

V is TRBV9 and J is TRBJ1-1; maybe TRBD1 (5 bases). V was trimmed by 3 bases and J by 1 base, leaving 7 bases between them. The CDR3 has 13 amino acids. The germline gives CDR1 SGDLS, CDR2 YYNGEE. This CDR3 is CASSATGNTEAFF. CDR3 DNA: TGTGCCAGCAGCGCTACAGGGAACACTGAAGCTTTCTTT.